This T cell receptor (beta chain) is drawn from a study of T cell repertoires in cytomegalovirus infection. Study background: Well-studied HLA-B-restricted epitopes and recently identified HLA-C-restricted epitopes of CMV were both used in the study. Matching HLA type and CMV infection were both indicated by public TCR beta signatures. Study-level results: People with CMV and the relevant HLA were identified by cumulative public TCR beta family frequency.

TCRdb analysed the reads with MiXCR anew, one entry per CDR3 protein. The sample consists of roughly 200,000 distinct CDR3 sequences, 35% to 45% of them appearing once. Trimming shortened V by 3 bases and J by 5 bases, and 11 bases separated the two germline ends. CDR3 size: 14 residues. This clonotype was seen repeatedly, ten times or more. Its specificity is unknown. This specimen consisted of CD8+ T cells from cultured PBMCs, obtained from culture after CMV antigen stimulation. The chain has TRBV12-3 or TRBV12-4 and TRBJ2-1, with D possibly matching TRBD2 (5 bases). The origin of this receptor is a human donor in good health (CMV status not recorded). Some clones in this sample may be carry-over from other donors' samples. The CDR3 region is CASSFRGFNNEQFF. The DNA for the CDR3 is TGTGCCAGCAGTTTCCGGGGATTCAACAATGAGCAGTTCTTC.